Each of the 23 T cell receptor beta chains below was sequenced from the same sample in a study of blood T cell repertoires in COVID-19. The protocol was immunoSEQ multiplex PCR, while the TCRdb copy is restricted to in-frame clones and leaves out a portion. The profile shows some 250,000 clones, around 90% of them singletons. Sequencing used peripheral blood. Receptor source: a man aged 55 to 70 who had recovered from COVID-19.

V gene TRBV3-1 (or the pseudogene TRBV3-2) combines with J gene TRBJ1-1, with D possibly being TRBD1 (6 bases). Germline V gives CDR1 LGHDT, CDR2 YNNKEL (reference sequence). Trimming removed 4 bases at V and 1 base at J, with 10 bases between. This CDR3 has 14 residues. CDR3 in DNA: TGTGCCAGCAGCCCCGACAGGCAGAACACTGAAGCTTTCTTT. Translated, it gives CASSPDRQNTEAFF.

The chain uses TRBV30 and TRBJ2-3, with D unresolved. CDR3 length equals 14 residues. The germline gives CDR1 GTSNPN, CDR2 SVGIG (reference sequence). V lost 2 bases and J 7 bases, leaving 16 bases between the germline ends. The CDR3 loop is CAWSPSTLANTQYF. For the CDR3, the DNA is TGTGCCTGGAGTCCCTCAACATTAGCCAATACGCAGTATTTT.

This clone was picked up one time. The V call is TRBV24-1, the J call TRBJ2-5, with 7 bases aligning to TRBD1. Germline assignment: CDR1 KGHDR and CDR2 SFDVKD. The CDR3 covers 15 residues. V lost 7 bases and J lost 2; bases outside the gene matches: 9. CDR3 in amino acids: CATSQPGQTQETQYF. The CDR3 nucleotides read TGTGCCACCAGCCAACCGGGACAGACACAAGAGACCCAGTACTTC.

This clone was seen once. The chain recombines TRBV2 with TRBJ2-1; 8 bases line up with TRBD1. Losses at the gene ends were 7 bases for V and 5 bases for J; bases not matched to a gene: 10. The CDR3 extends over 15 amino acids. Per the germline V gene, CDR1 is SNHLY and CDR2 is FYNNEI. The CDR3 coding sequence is TGTGCCAGCAACCAACAGGGGGAGTTTAACAATGAGCAGTTCTTC. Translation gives CASNQQGEFNNEQFF.

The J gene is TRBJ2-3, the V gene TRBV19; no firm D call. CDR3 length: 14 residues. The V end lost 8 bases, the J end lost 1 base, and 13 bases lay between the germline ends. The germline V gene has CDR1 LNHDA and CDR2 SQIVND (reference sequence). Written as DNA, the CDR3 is TGTGCCAGTGCGGTATTGTTGGGCACAGATACGCAGTATTTT. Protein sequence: CASAVLLGTDTQYF.

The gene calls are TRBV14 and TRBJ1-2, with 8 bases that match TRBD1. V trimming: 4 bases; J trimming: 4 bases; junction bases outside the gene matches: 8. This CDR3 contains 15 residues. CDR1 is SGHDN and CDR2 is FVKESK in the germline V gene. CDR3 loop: CASSRSGTGGYGYTF. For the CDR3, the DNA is TGTGCCAGCAGCCGCTCCGGGACAGGAGGCTATGGCTACACCTTC.

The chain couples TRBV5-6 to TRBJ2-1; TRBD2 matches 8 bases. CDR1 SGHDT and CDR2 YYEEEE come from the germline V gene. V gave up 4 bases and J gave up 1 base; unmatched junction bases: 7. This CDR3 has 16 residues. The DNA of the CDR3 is TGTGCCAGCAGCACAAGGACTAGCCGATCCTACAATGAGCAGTTCTTC. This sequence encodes CASSTRTSRSYNEQFF. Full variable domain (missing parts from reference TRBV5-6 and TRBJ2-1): DAGVTQSPTHLIKTRGQQVTLRCSPKSGHDTVSWYQQALGQGPQFIFQYYEEEERQRGNFPDRFSGHQFPNYSSELNVNALLLGDSALYLCASSTRTSRSYNEQFFGPGTRLTVL.

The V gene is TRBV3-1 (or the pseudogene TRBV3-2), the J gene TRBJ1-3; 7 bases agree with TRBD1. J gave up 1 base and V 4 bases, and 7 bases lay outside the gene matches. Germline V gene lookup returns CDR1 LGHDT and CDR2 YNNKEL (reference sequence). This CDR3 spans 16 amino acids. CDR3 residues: CASSLSGQSSGNTIYF. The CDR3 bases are TGTGCCAGCAGCCTGTCGGGACAGTCTTCTGGAAACACCATATATTTT.

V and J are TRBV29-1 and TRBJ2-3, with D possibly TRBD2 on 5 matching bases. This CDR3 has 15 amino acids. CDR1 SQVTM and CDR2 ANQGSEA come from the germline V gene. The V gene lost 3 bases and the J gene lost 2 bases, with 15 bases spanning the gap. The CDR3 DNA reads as TGCAGCGTTGAGAAAGGCGGACTCTTCACAGATACGCAGTATTTT. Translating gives CSVEKGGLFTDTQYF.

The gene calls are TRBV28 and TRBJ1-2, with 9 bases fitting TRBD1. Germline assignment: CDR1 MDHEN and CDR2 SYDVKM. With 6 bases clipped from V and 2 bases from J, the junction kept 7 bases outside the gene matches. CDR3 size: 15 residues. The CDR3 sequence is CASRPGGQGNYGYTF. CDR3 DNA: TGTGCCAGCAGACCTGGCGGACAGGGGAACTATGGCTACACCTTC.

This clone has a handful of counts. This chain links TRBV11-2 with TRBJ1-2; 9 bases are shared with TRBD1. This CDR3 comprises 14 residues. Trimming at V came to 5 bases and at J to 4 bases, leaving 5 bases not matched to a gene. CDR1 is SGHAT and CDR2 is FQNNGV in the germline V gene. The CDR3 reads CASSPQDRGYGYTF. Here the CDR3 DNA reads TGTGCCAGCAGCCCACAGGACAGGGGCTATGGCTACACCTTC.

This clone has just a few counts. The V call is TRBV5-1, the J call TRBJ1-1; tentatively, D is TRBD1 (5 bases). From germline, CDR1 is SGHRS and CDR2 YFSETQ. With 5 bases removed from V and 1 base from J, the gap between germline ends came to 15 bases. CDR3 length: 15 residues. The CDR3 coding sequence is TGCGCCAGCAGTTACTACACAAGGGGGAACACTGAAGCTTTCTTT. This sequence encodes CASSYYTRGNTEAFF.

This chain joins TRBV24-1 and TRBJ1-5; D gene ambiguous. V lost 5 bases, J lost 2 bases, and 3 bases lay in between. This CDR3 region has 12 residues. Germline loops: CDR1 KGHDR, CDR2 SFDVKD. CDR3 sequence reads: CATSAGNQPQHF. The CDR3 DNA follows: TGTGCCACCAGTGCTGGCAATCAGCCCCAGCATTTT.

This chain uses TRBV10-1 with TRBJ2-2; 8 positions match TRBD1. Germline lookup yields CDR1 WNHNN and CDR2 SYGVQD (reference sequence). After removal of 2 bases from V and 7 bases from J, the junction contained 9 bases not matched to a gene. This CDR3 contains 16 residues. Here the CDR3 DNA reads TGCGCCAGCAGTGAGGCCTTGACAGGGGTGCGCGGGGAGCTGTTTTTT. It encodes CASSEALTGVRGELFF.

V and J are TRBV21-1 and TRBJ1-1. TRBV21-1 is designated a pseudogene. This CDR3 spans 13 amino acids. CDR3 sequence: CASRIRRGTEAFF. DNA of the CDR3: TGTGCCAGCAGGATACGACGGGGGACTGAAGCTTTCTTT.

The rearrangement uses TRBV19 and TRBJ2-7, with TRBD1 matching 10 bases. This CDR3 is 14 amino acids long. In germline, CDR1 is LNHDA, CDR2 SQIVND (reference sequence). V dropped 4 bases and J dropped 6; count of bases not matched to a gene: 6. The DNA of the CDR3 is TGTGCCAGTAGTACAGGGACAGGGGCAATCGAGCAGTACTTC. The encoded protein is CASSTGTGAIEQYF.

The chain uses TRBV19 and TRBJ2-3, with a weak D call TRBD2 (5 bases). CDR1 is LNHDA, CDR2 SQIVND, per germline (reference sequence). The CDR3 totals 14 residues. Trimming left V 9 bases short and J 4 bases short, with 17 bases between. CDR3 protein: CASSRRDEADTQYF. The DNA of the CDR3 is TGTGCCAGCTCCAGACGGGATGAGGCAGATACGCAGTATTTT.

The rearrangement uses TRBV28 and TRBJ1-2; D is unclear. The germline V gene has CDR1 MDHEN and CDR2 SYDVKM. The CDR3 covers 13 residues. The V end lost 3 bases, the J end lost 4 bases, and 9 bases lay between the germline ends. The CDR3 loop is CASSLARSYGYTF. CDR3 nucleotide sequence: TGTGCCAGCAGTTTGGCCCGATCCTATGGCTACACCTTC.

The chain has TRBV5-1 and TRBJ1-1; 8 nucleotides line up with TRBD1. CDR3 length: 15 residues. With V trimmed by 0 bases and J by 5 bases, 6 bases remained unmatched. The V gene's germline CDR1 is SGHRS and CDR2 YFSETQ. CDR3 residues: CASSLAPGGGTEAFF. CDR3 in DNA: TGCGCCAGCAGCTTGGCTCCAGGGGGCGGGACTGAAGCTTTCTTT.

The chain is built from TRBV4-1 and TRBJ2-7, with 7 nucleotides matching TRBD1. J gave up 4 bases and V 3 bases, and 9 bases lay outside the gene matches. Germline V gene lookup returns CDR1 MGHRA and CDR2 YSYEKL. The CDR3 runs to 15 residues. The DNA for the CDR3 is TGCGCCAGCAGCCATCCGCCGGGACAGATTTACGAGCAGTACTTC. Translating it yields CASSHPPGQIYEQYF.

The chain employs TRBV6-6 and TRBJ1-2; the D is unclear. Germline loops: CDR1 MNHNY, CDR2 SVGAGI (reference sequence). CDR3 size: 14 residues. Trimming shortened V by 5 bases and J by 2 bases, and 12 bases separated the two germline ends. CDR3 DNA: TGTGCCAGCAGTCCCATGCGTACGAACTATGGCTACACCTTC. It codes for CASSPMRTNYGYTF.

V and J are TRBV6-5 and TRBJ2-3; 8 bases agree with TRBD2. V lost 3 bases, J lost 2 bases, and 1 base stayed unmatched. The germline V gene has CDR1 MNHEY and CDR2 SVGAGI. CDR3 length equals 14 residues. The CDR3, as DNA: TGTGCCAGCAGTTATAGCGGGGACACAGATACGCAGTATTTT. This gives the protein CASSYSGDTDTQYF.

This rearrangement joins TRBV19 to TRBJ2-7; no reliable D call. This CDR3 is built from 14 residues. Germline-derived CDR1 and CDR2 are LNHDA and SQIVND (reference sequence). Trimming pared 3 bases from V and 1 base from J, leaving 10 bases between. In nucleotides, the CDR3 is TGTGCCAGTAGTATCCGTTGGAGTTCCTACGAGCAGTACTTC. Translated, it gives CASSIRWSSYEQYF.